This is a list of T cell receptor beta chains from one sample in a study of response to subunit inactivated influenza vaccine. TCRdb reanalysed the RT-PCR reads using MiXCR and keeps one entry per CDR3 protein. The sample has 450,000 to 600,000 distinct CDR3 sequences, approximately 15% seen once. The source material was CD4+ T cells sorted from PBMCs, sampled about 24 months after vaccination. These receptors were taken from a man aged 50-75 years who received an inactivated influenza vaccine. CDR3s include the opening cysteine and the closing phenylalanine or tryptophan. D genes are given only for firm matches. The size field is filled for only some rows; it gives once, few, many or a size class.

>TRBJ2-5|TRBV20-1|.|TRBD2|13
CSAELAGVETQYF
TGCAGTGCAGAGCTAGCGGGAGTAGAGACCCAGTACTTC
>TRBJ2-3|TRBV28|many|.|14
CASSSGGSTDTQYF
TGTGCCAGCAGTTCAGGGGGGAGTACAGATACGCAGTATTTT
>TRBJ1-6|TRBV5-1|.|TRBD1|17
CASSLNPQGAQGSPLHF
TGCGCCAGCAGCTTGAATCCCCAGGGGGCGCAAGGTTCACCCCTCCACTTT
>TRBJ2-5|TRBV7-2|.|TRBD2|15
CASGNSGGLQETQYF
TGTGCCAGCGGGAATAGCGGGGGCCTTCAAGAGACCCAGTACTTC
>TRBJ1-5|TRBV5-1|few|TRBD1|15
CASSLGQGKDQPQHF
TGCGCCAGCAGCCTCGGACAGGGGAAAGATCAGCCCCAGCATTTT
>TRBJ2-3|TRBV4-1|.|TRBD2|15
CASSQTGLETDTQYF
TGCGCCAGCAGCCAAACGGGACTAGAGACAGATACGCAGTATTTT
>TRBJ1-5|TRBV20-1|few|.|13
CSARESADQPQHF
TGCAGTGCTAGGGAATCAGCCGATCAGCCCCAGCATTTT
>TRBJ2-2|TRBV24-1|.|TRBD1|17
CATSDLLPGQGFGGLFF
TGTGCCACCAGTGATTTGTTGCCGGGACAGGGGTTTGGTGGGCTGTTTTTT
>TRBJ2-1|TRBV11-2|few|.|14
CASTLRDGYNEQFF
TGTGCCAGCACCCTCCGGGACGGCTACAATGAGCAGTTCTTC
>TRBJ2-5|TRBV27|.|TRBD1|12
CASGRGQETQYF
TGTGCCAGCGGCAGGGGGCAAGAGACCCAGTACTTC
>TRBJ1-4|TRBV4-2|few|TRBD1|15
CASSHRWDRGEKLFF
TGTGCCAGCAGCCACCGCTGGGACAGAGGGGAAAAACTGTTTTTT
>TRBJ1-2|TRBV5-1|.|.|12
CASSLDTYGYTF
TGCGCCAGCAGCTTGGACACTTATGGCTACACCTTC
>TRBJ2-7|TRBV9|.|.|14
CASSLGQLFYEQYF
TGTGCCAGCAGTTTAGGGCAATTATTCTACGAGCAGTACTTC
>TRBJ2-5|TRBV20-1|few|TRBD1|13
CSATYRGRETQYF
TGCAGTGCTACCTACAGGGGGCGAGAGACCCAGTACTTC
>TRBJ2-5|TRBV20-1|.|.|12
CSALKARETQYF
TGCAGTGCTCTAAAAGCAAGGGAGACCCAGTACTTC
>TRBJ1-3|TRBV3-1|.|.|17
CASSQGWSPSSGNTIYF
TGTGCCAGCAGCCAAGGGTGGAGCCCGAGCTCTGGAAACACCATATATTTT